This TCR beta chain was obtained from a study of blood T cell repertoires in COVID-19. The overall study: Collection of acute and convalescent COVID-19 samples took place in the United States, Italy and Spain. T cells, B-cell-depleted T cells, or PBMCs provided the cDNA or gDNA that served as material.

How the authors handled the data: Amplified reference gene primers provided the basis for estimating nucleated cell counts. The data were produced by immunoSEQ multiplex PCR, yet TCRdb's version contains in-frame clones alone and is incomplete. The DNA was the basis for D and trimming; V, J and clone size are from that table. The sample includes roughly 220,000 clones, 75% to 90% seen only once; the top ten take around 2.2%. CDR1 and CDR2 from the germline V gene are MDHEN and SYDVKM. With 6 bases removed from V and 3 bases from J, the gap between germline ends came to 18 bases. The CDR3 covers 16 residues.

The source is a young man who had recovered from COVID-19. This rearrangement joins TRBV28 to TRBJ1-5, with D possibly matching TRBD1 (5 bases). The sequenced sample was peripheral blood. The CDR3 protein is CASSWGGISHNQPQHF. As DNA, the CDR3 is TGTGCCAGCAGCTGGGGGGGTATTTCCCACAATCAGCCCCAGCATTTT.